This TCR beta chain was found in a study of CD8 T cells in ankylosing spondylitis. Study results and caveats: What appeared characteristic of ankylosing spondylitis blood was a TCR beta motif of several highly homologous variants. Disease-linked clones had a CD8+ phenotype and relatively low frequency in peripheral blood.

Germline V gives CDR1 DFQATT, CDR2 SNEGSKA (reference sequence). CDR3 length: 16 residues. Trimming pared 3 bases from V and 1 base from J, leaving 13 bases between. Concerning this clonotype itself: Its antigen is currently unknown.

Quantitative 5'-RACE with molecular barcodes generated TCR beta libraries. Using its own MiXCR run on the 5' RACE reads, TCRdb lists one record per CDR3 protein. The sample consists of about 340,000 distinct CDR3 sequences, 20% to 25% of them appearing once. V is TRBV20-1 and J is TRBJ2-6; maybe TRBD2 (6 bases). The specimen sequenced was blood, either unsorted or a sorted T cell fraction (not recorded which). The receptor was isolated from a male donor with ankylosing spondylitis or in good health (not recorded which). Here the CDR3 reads CSASDAGTSGANVLTF. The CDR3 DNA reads TGCAGTGCTAGTGACGCCGGGACTTCTGGGGCCAACGTCCTGACTTTC.